This TCR beta chain was documented in a study of OX40 agonist ivuxolimab in advanced cancers. Study outcomes and limitations: In the 0.1 to 3.0 mg/kg range, CD4+ and CD8+ blood T cells had expanded clonally by week 6.

Of note for this clone: The antigen is unknown.

The method was immunoSEQ multiplex PCR; TCRdb's version includes in-frame clones alone and lacks a portion of them. The sample lists about 88,000 clones; around 83% were seen once. Trimming took 6 bases from V and 0 from J; bases not matched to a gene: 7. The CDR3 is 15 amino acids. Germline values: CDR1 SGHDT, CDR2 YYEEEE. The chain carries TRBV5-6 and TRBJ2-3; TRBD1 agrees at 7 bases. The sample in question was CD4+ or CD8+ T cells sorted from blood, obtained in a trial of the OX40 agonist ivuxolimab. The TCR sequence derives from an adult with an advanced solid tumor such as melanoma, head and neck, liver or kidney cancer. This chain's CDR3 is CASTETGESTDTQYF. CDR3 nucleotides: TGTGCCAGCACCGAAACAGGGGAGAGCACAGATACGCAGTATTTT.